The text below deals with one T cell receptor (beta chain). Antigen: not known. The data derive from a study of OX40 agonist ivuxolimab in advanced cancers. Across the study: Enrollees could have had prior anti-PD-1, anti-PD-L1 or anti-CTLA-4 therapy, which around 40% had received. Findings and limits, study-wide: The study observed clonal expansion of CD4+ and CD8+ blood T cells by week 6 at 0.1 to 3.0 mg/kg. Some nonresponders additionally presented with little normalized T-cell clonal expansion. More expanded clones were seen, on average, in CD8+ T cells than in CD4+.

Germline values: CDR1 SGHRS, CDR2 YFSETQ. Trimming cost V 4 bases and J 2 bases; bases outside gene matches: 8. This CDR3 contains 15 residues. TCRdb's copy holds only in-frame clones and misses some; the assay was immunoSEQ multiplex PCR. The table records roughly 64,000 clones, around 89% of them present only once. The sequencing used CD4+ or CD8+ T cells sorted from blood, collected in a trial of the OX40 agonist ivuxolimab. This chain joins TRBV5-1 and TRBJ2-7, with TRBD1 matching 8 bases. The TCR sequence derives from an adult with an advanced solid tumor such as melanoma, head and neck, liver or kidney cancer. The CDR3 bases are TGCGCCAGCAGCCAGGGACAGGTGAACCCCTACGAGCAGTACTTC. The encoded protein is CASSQGQVNPYEQYF. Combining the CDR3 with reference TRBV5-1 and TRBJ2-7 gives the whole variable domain KAGVTQTPRYLIKTRGQQVTLSCSPISGHRSVSWYQQTPGQGLQFLFEYFSETQRNKGNFPGRFSGRQFSNSRSEMNVSTLELGDSALYLCASSQGQVNPYEQYFGPGTRLTVT.